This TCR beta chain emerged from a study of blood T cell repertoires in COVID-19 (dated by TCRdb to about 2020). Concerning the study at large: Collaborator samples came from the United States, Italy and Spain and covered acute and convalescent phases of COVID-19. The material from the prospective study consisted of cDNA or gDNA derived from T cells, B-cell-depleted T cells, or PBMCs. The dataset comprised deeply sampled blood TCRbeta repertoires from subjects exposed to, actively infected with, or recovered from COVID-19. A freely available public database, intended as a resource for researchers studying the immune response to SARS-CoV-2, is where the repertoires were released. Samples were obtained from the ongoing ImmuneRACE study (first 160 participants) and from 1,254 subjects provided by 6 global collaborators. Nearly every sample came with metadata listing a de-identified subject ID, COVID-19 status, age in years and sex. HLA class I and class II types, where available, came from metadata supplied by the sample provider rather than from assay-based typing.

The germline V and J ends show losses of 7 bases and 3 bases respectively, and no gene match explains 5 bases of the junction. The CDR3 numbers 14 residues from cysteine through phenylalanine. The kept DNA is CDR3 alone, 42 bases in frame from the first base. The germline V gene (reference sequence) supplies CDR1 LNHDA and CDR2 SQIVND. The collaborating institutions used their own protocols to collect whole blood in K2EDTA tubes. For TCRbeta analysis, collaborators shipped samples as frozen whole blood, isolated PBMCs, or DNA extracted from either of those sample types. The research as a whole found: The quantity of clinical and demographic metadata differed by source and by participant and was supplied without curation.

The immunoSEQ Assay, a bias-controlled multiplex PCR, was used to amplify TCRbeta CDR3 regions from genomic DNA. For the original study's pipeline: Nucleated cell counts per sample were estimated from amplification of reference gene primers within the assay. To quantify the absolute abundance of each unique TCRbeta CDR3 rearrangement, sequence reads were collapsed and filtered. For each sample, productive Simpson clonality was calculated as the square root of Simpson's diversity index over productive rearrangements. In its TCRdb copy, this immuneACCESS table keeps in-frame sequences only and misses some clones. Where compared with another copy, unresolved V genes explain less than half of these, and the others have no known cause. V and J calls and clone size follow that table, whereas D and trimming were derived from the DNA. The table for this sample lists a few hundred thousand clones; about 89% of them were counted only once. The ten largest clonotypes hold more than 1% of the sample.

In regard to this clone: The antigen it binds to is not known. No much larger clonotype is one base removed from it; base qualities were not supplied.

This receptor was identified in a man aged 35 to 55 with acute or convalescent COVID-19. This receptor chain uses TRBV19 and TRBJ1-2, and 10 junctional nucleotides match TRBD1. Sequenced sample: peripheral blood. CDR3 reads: CASNDGQGDYGYTF. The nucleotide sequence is TGTGCCAGTAATGATGGACAGGGGGACTATGGCTACACCTTC.